This T cell receptor beta chain was retrieved from a study of T cells in Graves' hyperthyroidism and ophthalmopathy. Study background: Initial diagnosis, before any treatment, was when peripheral blood was collected.

Between the trimmed V and J ends, which lost 2 bases and 4 bases, there was a span of 8 bases. There are 13 residues in the CDR3. Germline V lookup: CDR1 KGHSH, CDR2 LQKENI. RNA transcripts yielded amplified TCR beta CDR3 regions. HTBI primers were used for first-round RT-PCR of the TCR CDR3. A single record per CDR3 protein comes from TCRdb applying MiXCR to the multiplex PCR reads. This sample has fewer than 350,000 distinct CDR3 sequences, with about 15% found just once. The sample holds many counts of this clonotype. The specimen was blood. The chain carries TRBV18 and TRBJ2-5; D ambiguous. The receptor comes from a woman between 45 and 65 years old with Graves' hyperthyroidism that later progressed to Graves' ophthalmopathy. CDR3 sequence: CASSPRRVETQYF. CDR3 coding DNA: TGTGCCAGCTCACCAAGAAGGGTAGAGACCCAGTACTTC. The complete variable domain, with remaining parts taken from reference TRBV18 and TRBJ2-5, reads NAGVMQNPRHLVRRRGQEARLRCSPMKGHSHVYWYRQLPEEGLKFMVYLQKENIIDESGMPKERFSAEFPKEGPSILRIQQVVRGDSAAYFCASSPRRVETQYFGPGTRLLVL.